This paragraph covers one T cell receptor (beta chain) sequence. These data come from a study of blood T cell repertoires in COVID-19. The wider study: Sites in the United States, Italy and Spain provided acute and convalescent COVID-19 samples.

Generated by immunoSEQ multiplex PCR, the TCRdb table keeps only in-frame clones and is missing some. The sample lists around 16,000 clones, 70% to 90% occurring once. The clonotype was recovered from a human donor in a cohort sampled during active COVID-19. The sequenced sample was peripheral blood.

CDR3 region: CASSQGTANTEAFF. In DNA form, the CDR3 reads TGTGCCAGCAGCCAAGGTACAGCCAACACTGAAGCTTTCTTT. V and J are TRBV4-2 and TRBJ1-1; D gene unclear. Trimming left V 1 base short and J 2 bases short, with 8 bases between. The CDR3 loop spans 14 amino acids. CDR1 is LGHNA, CDR2 YNFKEQ, per germline.